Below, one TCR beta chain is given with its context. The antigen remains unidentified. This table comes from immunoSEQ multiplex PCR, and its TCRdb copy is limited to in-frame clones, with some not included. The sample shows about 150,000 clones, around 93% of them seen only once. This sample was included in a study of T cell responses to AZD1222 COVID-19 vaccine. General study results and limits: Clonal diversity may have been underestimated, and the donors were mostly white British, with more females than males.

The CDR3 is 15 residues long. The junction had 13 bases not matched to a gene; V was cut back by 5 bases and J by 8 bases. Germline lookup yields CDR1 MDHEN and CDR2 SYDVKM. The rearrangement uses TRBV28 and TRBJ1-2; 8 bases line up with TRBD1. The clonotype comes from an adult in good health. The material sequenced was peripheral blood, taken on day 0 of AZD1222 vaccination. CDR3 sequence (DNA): TGTGCCAGCAGTCCAGGACAGGGACCACCTGTCGGCTACACCTTC. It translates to CASSPGQGPPVGYTF.